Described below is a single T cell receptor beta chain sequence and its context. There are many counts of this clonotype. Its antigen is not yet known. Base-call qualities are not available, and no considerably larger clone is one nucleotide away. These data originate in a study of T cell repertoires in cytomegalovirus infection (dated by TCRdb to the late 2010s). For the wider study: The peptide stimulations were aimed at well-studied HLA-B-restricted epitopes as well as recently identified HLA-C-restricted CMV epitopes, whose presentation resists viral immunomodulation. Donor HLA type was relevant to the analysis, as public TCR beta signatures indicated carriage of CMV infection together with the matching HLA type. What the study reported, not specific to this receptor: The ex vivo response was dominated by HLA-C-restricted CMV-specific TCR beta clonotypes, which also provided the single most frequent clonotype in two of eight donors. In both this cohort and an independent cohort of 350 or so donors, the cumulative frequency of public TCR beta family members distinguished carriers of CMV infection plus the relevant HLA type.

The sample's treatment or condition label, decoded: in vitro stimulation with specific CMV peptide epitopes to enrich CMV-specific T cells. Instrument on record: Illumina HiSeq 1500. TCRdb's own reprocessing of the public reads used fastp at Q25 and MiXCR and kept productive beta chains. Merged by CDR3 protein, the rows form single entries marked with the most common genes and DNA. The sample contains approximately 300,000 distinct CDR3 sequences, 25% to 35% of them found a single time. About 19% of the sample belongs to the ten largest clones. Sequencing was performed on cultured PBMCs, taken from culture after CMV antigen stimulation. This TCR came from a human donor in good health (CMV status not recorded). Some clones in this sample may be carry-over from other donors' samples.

The nucleotide sequence reads as follows: TGTGCCAGCAGCCCCCCTTTAGCGGGGGCCCTCTCCTACGAGCAGTACTTC. Its translation reads: CASSPPLAGALSYEQYF. In this chain, TRBV7-9 is recombined with TRBJ2-7; 9 middle bases align to TRBD2. Clipping removes 5 bases from V and 0 bases from J, with 11 as the unmatched junction base count. Taken from cysteine to phenylalanine, the CDR3 has 17 residues. Just CDR3 DNA is preserved here, 51 bases in frame from base 1. Via the germline V gene (reference sequence), CDR1 is SEHNR and CDR2 FQNEAQ. Outside the CDR3, residues come from the reference TRBV7-9 and TRBJ2-7 proteins, so the full variable domain is: DTGVSQNPRHKITKRGQNVTFRCDPISEHNRLYWYRQTLGQGPEFLTYFQNEAQLEKSRLLSDRFSAERPKGSFSTLEIQRTEQGDSAMYLCASSPPLAGALSYEQYFGPGTRLTVT.